Sequencing of this T cell receptor beta chain was carried out in a study of cytotoxic CD8 clonotypes in ibrutinib-treated CLL. Broader study findings: Sustained-remission and progressing patients had unequal sampling times. Few clonotypes were public, and these shrank or held steady under treatment.

The repertoire was sequenced with immunoSEQ multiplex PCR; TCRdb's copy has only in-frame clones and lacks some. The sample holds nearly 50,000 clones, 50% to 65% seen once. Remarks on this clone: The target antigen is unknown.

Germline assignment: CDR1 SGHAT and CDR2 FQNNGV. The V end lost 7 bases, the J end lost 4 bases, and 11 bases lay between the germline ends. The CDR3 is 13 amino acids. V is TRBV11-2 and J is TRBJ1-3; D gene uncertain. The receptor's source is a human donor with chronic lymphocytic leukemia. The starting material was PBMCs, obtained after 24 months of ibrutinib treatment. The CDR3 nucleotides read TGTGCCAGCAAAACGGCGGGCGGAAACACCATATATTTT. This sequence encodes CASKTAGGNTIYF.